The 20 T cell receptor beta chains presented below share a single source sample, sequenced in a study of response to subunit inactivated influenza vaccine (dated by TCRdb to 2017 to 2018). To prepare the library, RT-PCR was applied. The run used an Illumina HiSeq 2500. TCRdb reprocessed the public reads (quality trimming at Q25 with fastp, clone calling with MiXCR) and kept in-frame beta chains. Duplicate CDR3 protein sequences are folded into a single record with the most common DNA and genes. The sample records a few hundred thousand distinct CDR3 sequences, 14% of which are singletons. Together, the top ten hold 11% of the sample. The material sequenced was PBMCs from blood, taken 11 to 12 days after vaccination. Receptor source: a man aged 45 to 65 who received an inactivated influenza vaccine. Donor details come from another sample of the same person, matched by shared clones.

This clonotype has just a few counts. This chain links TRBV3-1 with TRBJ2-3; 7 bases match TRBD1. V lost 2 bases, J lost 1 base, and 3 bases stayed unmatched. Germline V gene data show CDR1 as LGHDT and CDR2 as YNNKEL (reference sequence). This CDR3 is built from 15 residues. In DNA form, the CDR3 reads TGTGCCAGCAGCCAATGGGACAGTCGCACAGATACGCAGTATTTT. Amino acids: CASSQWDSRTDTQYF.

This clonotype was seen only a few times. The V call is TRBV20-1, the J call TRBJ2-7; 7 bases are shared with TRBD1. CDR1 is DFQATT, CDR2 SNEGSKA, per germline (reference sequence). The J segment lost 6 bases and the V segment lost 0 bases, leaving 5 bases of the junction unmatched. The CDR3 is made up of 13 amino acids. CDR3 amino acids: CSARDLGQVEQYF. CDR3 nucleotide sequence: TGCAGTGCTAGAGACCTCGGACAGGTCGAGCAGTACTTC.

Only a few counts were recorded for this clonotype. This chain joins TRBV12-3 or TRBV12-4 and TRBJ2-1; 8 nucleotides match TRBD2. CDR3 length: 15 residues. Germline trimming cut 2 bases from V and 6 bases from J; bases unmatched to any gene: 6. The DNA of the CDR3 is TGTGCCAGCAGTTTATCAAGCGGGAGTCTCAATGAGCAGTTCTTC. As protein: CASSLSSGSLNEQFF.

Only a few counts were recorded for this clonotype. The rearrangement links TRBV30 to TRBJ2-7, with D maybe TRBD1 (5 bases). The CDR3 is 13 residues long. Trimming stripped 2 bases from V and 3 bases from J, with 11 bases between. Germline V gene sequence: CDR1 GTSNPN, CDR2 SVGIG (reference sequence). The CDR3 nucleotides read TGTGCCTGGAGTTTGGACACAGGCTACGAGCAGTACTTC. This translates into CAWSLDTGYEQYF.

This clonotype was seen more than once but under ten times. V gene TRBV20-1 combines with J gene TRBJ2-7; D uncertain. The V end lost 0 bases, the J end lost 5 bases, and 8 bases lay between the germline ends. Per germline, CDR1 DFQATT and CDR2 SNEGSKA (reference sequence). The CDR3 spans 12 residues. The CDR3 DNA reads as TGCAGTGCTAGAGATCTCATGGACGAGCAGTACTTC. Translation gives CSARDLMDEQYF.

In this sample, this clonotype turned up a few times. V and J are TRBV23-1 and TRBJ2-4; D call uncertain. TRBV23-1 is noted as an ORF with a role that remains uncertain. This CDR3 has 17 amino acids. Trimming took 4 bases from V and 0 from J, leaving 16 bases between them. CDR3 sequence reads: CASSPSTPRVAKNIQYF. In DNA, the CDR3 is TGCGCCAGCAGTCCATCGACGCCGCGAGTAGCCAAAAACATTCAGTACTTC.

The chain carries TRBV28 and TRBJ2-3; D is unresolved. Germline V CDR1 and CDR2: MDHEN, SYDVKM. The V gene lost 2 bases and the J gene lost 2 bases, with 11 bases spanning the gap. CDR3 length: 15 amino acids. The CDR3 region is CASSLGPDSTDTQYF. CDR3 nucleotide sequence: TGTGCCAGCAGTTTAGGGCCAGATTCCACAGATACGCAGTATTTT. Complete variable domain (other parts from reference TRBV28 and TRBJ2-3): DVKVTQSSRYLVKRTGEKVFLECVQDMDHENMFWYRQDPGLGLRLIYFSYDVKMKEKGDIPEGYSVSREKKERFSLILESASTNQTSMYLCASSLGPDSTDTQYFGPGTRLTVL.

At least ten counts were recorded for this clonotype. This chain uses TRBV5-1 with TRBJ2-1; 7 bases agree with TRBD2. Looked up from germline, CDR1 is SGHRS and CDR2 is YFSETQ. Germline trimming cut 0 bases from V and 4 bases from J; bases unmatched to any gene: 4. The CDR3 runs to 15 residues. Written as DNA, the CDR3 is TGCGCCAGCAGCTTGGTTACCGGGGGGTACAATGAGCAGTTCTTC. Translating it yields CASSLVTGGYNEQFF.

This clonotype was counted a few times. J is TRBJ1-1 and V is TRBV7-2; a possible D gene is TRBD1 (6 bases). Germline V gene sequence: CDR1 SGHTA, CDR2 FQGNSA. Trimming left V 7 bases short and J 10 bases short, with 19 bases between. The CDR3 runs 13 residues. CDR3 sequence: CASNLQGGARAFF. CDR3 nucleotides: TGTGCCAGCAATCTACAGGGAGGGGCGAGAGCTTTCTTT.

The chain uses TRBV7-3 and TRBJ1-1; D is uncertain. Trimming shortened V by 3 bases and J by 1 base, and 18 bases separated the two germline ends. This CDR3 spans 17 amino acids. In germline, CDR1 is SGHTA, CDR2 FQGTGA. CDR3 nucleotides: TGTGCCAGCAGCTTGTTCGGCCCGGGCAGAACGAACACTGAAGCTTTCTTT. It encodes CASSLFGPGRTNTEAFF.

This clonotype was detected many times. The chain recombines TRBV6-1 with TRBJ2-3; 7 bases fit TRBD1. Germline loops: CDR1 MNHNS, CDR2 SASEGT. The length of the CDR3 is 13 residues. V was clipped by 6 bases and J by 7 bases; unmatched bases: 7. The CDR3 bases are TGTGCCAGCAGCTCCAACAGGGGTTATACGCAGTATTTT. This translates into CASSSNRGYTQYF.

This chain uses TRBV13 with TRBJ1-1; 8 bases line up with TRBD1. Trimming at V came to 5 bases and at J to 2 bases, leaving 10 bases not matched to a gene. The length of the CDR3 is 16 residues. CDR1 is PRHDT, CDR2 FYEKMQ, per germline (reference sequence). The CDR3 DNA reads TGTGCCAGCAGCCCTACCCGGACAGGGATAAACACTGAAGCTTTCTTT. Protein sequence: CASSPTRTGINTEAFF.

The chain has TRBV20-1 and TRBJ2-5; D is uncertain. The CDR3 is 13 amino acids. The germline gives CDR1 DFQATT, CDR2 SNEGSKA (reference sequence). The V end was cut by 3 bases, the J end by 5 bases, with 13 bases between. The CDR3 coding sequence is TGCAGTGCTAGGTTATTGGGAAACGAGACCCAGTACTTC. It is translated as CSARLLGNETQYF.

This clonotype was counted between two and nine times. J is TRBJ1-5 and V is TRBV5-5, with 7 bases identical to TRBD1. The germline V gene has CDR1 SGHKS and CDR2 YYEKEE (reference sequence). The length of the CDR3 is 14 residues. J lost 0 bases, V lost 6 bases, and 3 bases had no gene match. CDR3 loop: CASTDRDSNQPQHF. For the CDR3, the DNA is TGTGCCAGCACCGACAGGGATAGCAATCAGCCCCAGCATTTT. The full variable domain, its missing parts supplied by reference TRBV5-5 and TRBJ1-5, is DAGVTQSPTHLIKTRGQQVTLRCSPISGHKSVSWYQQVLGQGPQFIFQYYEKEERGRGNFPDRFSARQFPNYSSELNVNALLLGDSALYLCASTDRDSNQPQHFGDGTRLSIL.

The table lists this clonotype with a few counts. The chain uses TRBV29-1 and TRBJ1-1; the match to TRBD1 covers 8 bases. CDR3 length: 13 amino acids. Per germline, CDR1 SQVTM and CDR2 ANQGSEA. Trimming removed 7 bases from V and 4 bases from J; junction bases left unmatched: 8. CDR3 in amino acids: CSGGQGKGTEAFF. Written as DNA, the CDR3 is TGCAGCGGAGGACAGGGAAAGGGCACTGAAGCTTTCTTT.

This clonotype appeared many times. This chain joins TRBV25-1 and TRBJ2-1; D could derive from TRBD1 or TRBD2 (5 bases each). The V gene's germline CDR1 is MGHDK and CDR2 SYGVNS. V gave up 1 base and J gave up 7 bases, with 14 bases separating them. This CDR3 spans 15 amino acids. CDR3 bases: TGTGCCAGCAGTGAATTAAGGGCGTGGGGGAATGAGCAGTTCTTC. Its translation: CASSELRAWGNEQFF.

The V call is TRBV25-1, the J call TRBJ1-3; the match to TRBD1 covers 10 bases. Germline loops: CDR1 MGHDK, CDR2 SYGVNS. The CDR3 is 19 residues long. Trimming removed 6 bases from V and 3 bases from J; junction bases left unmatched: 17. CDR3: CASRETLIGQGDFGNTIYF. In nucleotides, the CDR3 is TGTGCCAGCAGAGAAACTCTGATCGGACAGGGGGACTTTGGAAACACCATATATTTT.

In its sample, this clonotype was seen a few times. The chain combines TRBV7-9 with TRBJ1-4, with a possible D match to TRBD1 (5 bases). The V gene's germline CDR1 is SEHNR and CDR2 FQNEAQ (reference sequence). The V and J ends lost 1 base and 10 bases respectively, with 16 bases between them. This CDR3 comprises 15 residues. CDR3 loop: CASSLEYRDEGKLFF. The CDR3 bases are TGTGCCAGCAGCTTAGAGTATCGGGACGAGGGAAAACTGTTTTTT.

The chain couples TRBV28 to TRBJ1-1; no clear D gene. CDR1 and CDR2 from the germline V gene are MDHEN and SYDVKM. V lost 7 bases and J lost 3, with 9 bases in between. The CDR3 has 12 amino acids. CDR3 DNA: TGTGCCAGCACCATTAAGGACACTGAAGCTTTCTTT. Translation gives CASTIKDTEAFF. The full variable domain, completed using reference TRBV28 and TRBJ1-1, is DVKVTQSSRYLVKRTGEKVFLECVQDMDHENMFWYRQDPGLGLRLIYFSYDVKMKEKGDIPEGYSVSREKKERFSLILESASTNQTSMYLCASTIKDTEAFFGQGTRLTVV.

This clonotype occurred a few times. The rearrangement uses TRBV6-2 or TRBV6-3 and TRBJ1-5; 9 bases line up with TRBD1. Trimming removed 5 bases from V and 0 bases from J; junction bases left unmatched: 17. The V gene's germline CDR1 is MNHEY and CDR2 SVGEGT. The CDR3 runs 20 residues. CDR3 amino acids: CASSLNYRDRAGYSNQPQHF. CDR3 DNA sequence: TGTGCCAGCAGTCTGAACTACCGGGACAGGGCCGGATATAGCAATCAGCCCCAGCATTTT.